These 24 T cell receptor beta chains were all obtained from the same sample, sequenced in a study of CD8 T cells in Susac syndrome. The RNA input was 0.5 to 1 ug, and it was reverse transcribed with random hexamers. TCRdb re-analysed the immunoSEQ multiplex PCR reads in MiXCR, keeping a single row per CDR3 protein. The data contain around 190,000 distinct CDR3 sequences, around 96% of them singletons. The sequenced sample was CD8+ T cells from PBMCs. The receptors here all came from a human donor with multiple sclerosis.

The rearrangement uses TRBV4-1 and TRBJ2-1; D remains unclear. Germline V gene lookup returns CDR1 MGHRA and CDR2 YSYEKL. Trimming took off 7 bases at V and 6 bases at J, with 10 bases between the two ends. The CDR3 totals 12 residues. CDR3 sequence (DNA): TGCGCCAGCATGGCTATCCCCAATGAGCAGTTCTTC. Its protein product is CASMAIPNEQFF.

The rearrangement links TRBV14 to TRBJ2-1; D is unclear. The V and J ends lost 1 base and 2 bases respectively, with 3 bases between them. The germline V gene has CDR1 SGHDN and CDR2 FVKESK. The CDR3 covers 13 residues. The CDR3 DNA reads TGTGCCAGCAGCCAAGTAACCTACAATGAGCAGTTCTTC. Its translation: CASSQVTYNEQFF. Together with reference TRBV14 and TRBJ2-1, the CDR3 gives the full variable domain: EAGVTQFPSHSVIEKGQTVTLRCDPISGHDNLYWYRRVMGKEIKFLLHFVKESKQDESGMPNNRFLAERTGGTYSTLKVQPAELEDSGVYFCASSQVTYNEQFFGPGTRLTVL.

The genes are TRBV15 and TRBJ1-5, with 7 bases fitting TRBD1. CDR3 length equals 13 residues. V lost 5 bases, J lost 4 bases, and 2 bases stayed unmatched. Per germline, CDR1 LNHNV and CDR2 YYDKDF (reference sequence). The CDR3, as DNA: TGTGCCACCAGCGCGGACAGGAATCAGCCCCAGCATTTT. Translation gives CATSADRNQPQHF.

The rearrangement uses TRBV20-1 and TRBJ2-1; D is possibly TRBD1 (6 bases). V lost 2 bases and J 0 bases, leaving 14 bases between the germline ends. Looked up from germline, CDR1 is DFQATT and CDR2 is SNEGSKA (reference sequence). This CDR3 has 16 amino acids. The CDR3 DNA is TGCAGTGCTAGACCCCGACAGGTCAGCTCCTACAATGAGCAGTTCTTC. Its protein product is CSARPRQVSSYNEQFF.

V is TRBV6-1 and J is TRBJ2-3, with 7 nucleotides matching TRBD2. This CDR3 is built from 15 residues. The J segment lost 1 base and the V segment lost 7 bases, leaving 8 bases of the junction unmatched. In germline, CDR1 is MNHNS, CDR2 SASEGT. CDR3 protein: CASTEGGLRTDTQYF. Written as DNA, the CDR3 is TGTGCCAGCACCGAGGGAGGGCTACGCACAGATACGCAGTATTTT.

The chain has TRBV18 and TRBJ2-7; 11 bases line up with TRBD1. Germline values: CDR1 KGHSH, CDR2 LQKENI. The ends lost 3 bases at V and 6 bases at J; junction bases unmatched: 7. This CDR3 region has 15 residues. The CDR3 protein is CASSPAGTGGVEQYF. The CDR3 bases are TGTGCCAGCTCACCTGCCGGGACAGGGGGTGTCGAGCAGTACTTC.

The gene calls are TRBV3-1 and TRBJ2-2; 7 bases fit TRBD2. CDR3 length equals 15 residues. CDR1 and CDR2 from the germline V gene are LGHDT and YNNKEL (reference sequence). V shed 4 bases and J 3 bases; nucleotides not matched to a gene: 5. Here the CDR3 DNA reads TGTGCCAGCAGCCCCGGACTAGGGGACACCGGGGAGCTGTTTTTT. Its translation: CASSPGLGDTGELFF.

The V call is TRBV6-1, the J call TRBJ1-3; D call uncertain. The V and J ends lost 7 bases and 3 bases respectively, with 19 bases between them. Per the germline V gene, CDR1 is MNHNS and CDR2 is SASEGT. The CDR3 is 16 amino acids. CDR3 in amino acids: CASTRRPLTLGNTIYF. CDR3 nucleotide sequence: TGTGCCAGCACCAGAAGACCCTTAACGCTTGGAAACACCATATATTTT.

The CDR3 nucleotides are TGTGCTAGTGGTTTAACGTTCGGAGTTGCCGAGCAGTACTTC. Its protein product is CASGLTFGVAEQYF. The chain recombines TRBV12-5 with TRBJ2-7; D ambiguous. Trimming removed 3 bases from V and 6 bases from J, with 15 bases in between. Germline V CDR1 and CDR2: LGHNT, FRNRAP. CDR3 length: 14 residues.

This chain links TRBV11-2 with TRBJ2-1; D is ambiguous. V was cut by 1 base and J by 0 bases, with 10 bases left in between. The CDR3 loop spans 16 amino acids. Germline V lookup: CDR1 SGHAT, CDR2 FQNNGV. As DNA, the CDR3 is TGTGCCAGCAGCTTAGGACGGGTGAGCTCCTACAATGAGCAGTTCTTC. It is translated as CASSLGRVSSYNEQFF. The full variable domain, in which reference TRBV11-2 and TRBJ2-1 provide the parts outside the CDR3, is EAGVAQSPRYKIIEKRQSVAFWCNPISGHATLYWYQQILGQGPKLLIQFQNNGVVDDSQLPKDRFSAERLKGVDSTLKIQPAKLEDSAVYLCASSLGRVSSYNEQFFGPGTRLTVL.

The chain recombines TRBV24-1 with TRBJ2-3, with D hard to call. Germline CDR1 and CDR2: KGHDR and SFDVKD. This CDR3 is built from 14 residues. The ends were cut back, 9 bases at V and 4 bases at J, with 16 bases in the middle. This chain's CDR3 is CATPETYEADTQYF. CDR3 coding DNA: TGTGCCACCCCGGAGACCTACGAGGCAGATACGCAGTATTTT.

The gene calls are TRBV28 and TRBJ2-7; 9 nucleotides agree with TRBD2. This CDR3 comprises 15 residues. Germline CDR1 reads MDHEN; CDR2 reads SYDVKM. With V trimmed by 3 bases and J by 2 bases, 5 bases remained unmatched. CDR3 loop: CASSFWGGRAYEQYF. CDR3 DNA: TGTGCCAGCAGTTTCTGGGGCGGGAGGGCCTACGAGCAGTACTTC.

CDR3 nucleotides: TGTGCCAGCAGCATCGGTCCCGAAGGCGAGCAGTTCTTC. It yields the protein CASSIGPEGEQFF. V usage is TRBV7-8 and J usage is TRBJ2-1; D uncertain. The CDR3 loop spans 13 amino acids. Per the germline V gene, CDR1 is SGHVS and CDR2 is FQNEAQ. Trimming removed 5 bases from V and 10 bases from J, with 15 bases in between.

The chain combines TRBV20-1 with TRBJ1-5; no clear D. CDR1 is DFQATT, CDR2 SNEGSKA, per germline (reference sequence). The CDR3 is made up of 13 amino acids. V was trimmed by 2 bases and J by 0 bases, leaving 5 bases between them. The CDR3 nucleotides read TGCAGTGCTAGACAGGATAGCAATCAGCCCCAGCATTTT. It codes for CSARQDSNQPQHF.

The chain uses TRBV29-1 and TRBJ2-1; tentatively, D is TRBD2 (6 bases). The CDR3 has 13 amino acids. Germline loops: CDR1 SQVTM, CDR2 ANQGSEA. V was pared by 1 base and J by 5 bases, with 9 bases between. The CDR3: CSVEVRGNNEQFF. The CDR3, as DNA: TGCAGCGTTGAAGTACGCGGGAACAATGAGCAGTTCTTC.

CDR3 sequence (DNA): TGTGCCAGCAGCTTCGGGACTAGCCTTTTGAATGAGCAGTTCTTC. Its protein is CASSFGTSLLNEQFF. The V gene is TRBV7-3, the J gene TRBJ2-1; 9 bases align to TRBD2. CDR3 length: 15 residues. V dropped 3 bases and J dropped 7; count of bases not matched to a gene: 7. The germline V gene has CDR1 SGHTA and CDR2 FQGTGA.

The chain employs TRBV29-1 and TRBJ2-1; 7 positions agree with TRBD2. The junction had 6 bases not matched to a gene; V was cut back by 1 base and J by 0 bases. The length of the CDR3 is 16 residues. Germline values: CDR1 SQVTM, CDR2 ANQGSEA. CDR3 in amino acids: CSVEGLADVSYNEQFF. CDR3 nucleotides: TGCAGCGTTGAAGGGCTAGCGGATGTCTCCTACAATGAGCAGTTCTTC.

The chain recombines TRBV20-1 with TRBJ2-1; unclear D gene. The CDR3 spans 13 residues. In germline, CDR1 is DFQATT, CDR2 SNEGSKA (reference sequence). V was pared by 2 bases and J by 4 bases, with 9 bases between. The CDR3 bases are TGCAGTGCTAGACCGACTTCTTACAATGAGCAGTTCTTC. It translates to CSARPTSYNEQFF.

V is TRBV3-1 and J is TRBJ1-5; D is perhaps TRBD1 (5 bases). V was shortened by 1 base and J by 4 bases, with 14 bases between the two germline ends. The CDR3 loop spans 16 amino acids. Germline V lookup: CDR1 LGHDT, CDR2 YNNKEL (reference sequence). CDR3 in amino acids: CASSQGVPGGNQPQHF. Written as DNA, the CDR3 is TGTGCCAGCAGCCAAGGGGTCCCGGGGGGAAATCAGCCCCAGCATTTT.

J is TRBJ1-1 and V is TRBV15, with a possible D match to TRBD1 (6 bases). Germline values: CDR1 LNHNV, CDR2 YYDKDF (reference sequence). Trimming shortened V by 1 base and J by 5 bases, and 17 bases separated the two germline ends. The length of the CDR3 is 16 residues. CDR3 bases: TGTGCCACCAGCAGAGGGTGGCAGGGGATACGTACTGAAGCTTTCTTT. This sequence encodes CATSRGWQGIRTEAFF.

The chain links TRBV20-1 to TRBJ1-2; D unclear. Germline loops: CDR1 DFQATT, CDR2 SNEGSKA (reference sequence). V was clipped by 0 bases and J by 8 bases, with 13 bases between them. The CDR3 extends over 13 amino acids. CDR3 nucleotides: TGCAGTGCTAGAGATATTTCAAGCCTAGGCTACACCTTC. Its protein is CSARDISSLGYTF.

This chain uses TRBV19 with TRBJ1-1; 7 bases fit TRBD1. The CDR3 is 15 residues long. V lost 5 bases to trimming and J lost 1 base; unmatched junction nucleotides: 7. In germline, CDR1 is LNHDA, CDR2 SQIVND (reference sequence). The CDR3 DNA is TGTGCCAGTAGTCCGTTCGGGACAGCGAACACTGAAGCTTTCTTT. It yields the protein CASSPFGTANTEAFF.

This clonotype was recorded only once. The J gene is TRBJ2-5, the V gene TRBV20-1; no clear D gene. V lost 6 bases and J 0 bases, leaving 14 bases between the germline ends. This CDR3 is built from 14 residues. The germline V gene has CDR1 DFQATT and CDR2 SNEGSKA (reference sequence). As DNA, the CDR3 is TGCAGTGCAACCTCCCAGATGTACCAAGAGACCCAGTACTTC. Translated: CSATSQMYQETQYF.

The chain carries TRBV11-2 and TRBJ2-7; D gene unclear. Per the germline V gene, CDR1 is SGHAT and CDR2 is FQNNGV. This CDR3 comprises 13 residues. V was shortened by 4 bases and J by 4 bases, with 11 bases between the two germline ends. CDR3 sequence reads: CASSSPRGYEQYF. The CDR3, as DNA: TGTGCCAGCAGCTCCCCGAGAGGATACGAGCAGTACTTC.